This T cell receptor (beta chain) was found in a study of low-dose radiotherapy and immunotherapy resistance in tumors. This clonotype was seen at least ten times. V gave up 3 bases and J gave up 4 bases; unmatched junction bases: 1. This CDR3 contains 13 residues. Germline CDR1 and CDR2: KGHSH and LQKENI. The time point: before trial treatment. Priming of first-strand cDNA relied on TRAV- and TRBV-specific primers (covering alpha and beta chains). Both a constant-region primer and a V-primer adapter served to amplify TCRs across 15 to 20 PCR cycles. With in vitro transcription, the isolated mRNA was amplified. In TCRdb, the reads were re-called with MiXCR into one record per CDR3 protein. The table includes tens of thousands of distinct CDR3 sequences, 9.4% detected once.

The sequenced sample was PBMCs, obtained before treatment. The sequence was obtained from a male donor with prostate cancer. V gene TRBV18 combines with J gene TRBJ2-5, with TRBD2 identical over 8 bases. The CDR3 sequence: CASSPLAGETQYF. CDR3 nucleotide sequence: TGTGCCAGCTCACCCCTAGCGGGAGAGACCCAGTACTTC.